Sequencing of this T cell receptor beta chain was carried out in a study of T cells in localized non-small cell lung cancer (dated by TCRdb to 2018 to 2020). Regarding the complete study: The study examined T cell repertoires in 200 to 250 patients with early-stage NSCLC and compared tumors with uninvolved tumor-adjacent lungs. The cohort consisted of 236 treatment-naive NSCLC patients whose localized lung tumors had been resected. Of the NSCLC patients, about 130 were male and approximately 110 were female, and the mean age was approximately 69 years. What the study reported, not specific to this receptor: Because multi-region tumor sequencing was not done, intratumor heterogeneity could not be ruled out. Higher T cell density in blood was associated with longer overall survival, whereas higher clonality in adjacent lung was associated with shorter survival. Uninvolved tumor-adjacent lung showed the highest T cell clonality, higher than tumor, which suggests more focused antigenic responses in the uninvolved tumor-adjacent lung. Because the study design was exploratory, TCR variables were selected using unadjusted p-values without false-discovery rate correction. Of the top 100 tumor clones, a median of roughly 53 were detected in paired uninvolved adjacent lung; roughly 26 were also among that lung's top 100.

The CDR3 goes from the cysteine to the phenylalanine over 12 residues. This entry keeps only the CDR3 DNA: 36 bases, framed from base 1. Taken from the germline V gene, the CDR1 and CDR2 loops are MNHEY and SVGAGI. Trimming takes 8 bases from V and 2 bases from J, and the germline ends sit 10 bases apart. At diagnosis, tumor, uninvolved tumor-adjacent lung and peripheral blood were collected and then preserved as a mix of FFPE and fresh-frozen material. For TCR repertoire profiling, blood samples were analyzed as peripheral blood mononuclear cells. Comment on this clone: Its binding antigen is unknown. The input lacks base qualities; no much larger clone sits a single base away.

TCR beta CDR3 regions were sequenced from DNA using the immunoSEQ Assay. In the original analysis: T cell density was computed as TCR beta template counts normalized to usable DNA estimated by amplifying housekeeping genes. Richness was estimated using the preseqR package, with extrapolation to 400,000 templates for PBMC samples and to 120,000 templates for tissue samples. Clonality was calculated as one minus Pielou's evenness. Differential abundance testing on productive amino-acid clonotypes, with a minimum total count of 5 and an alpha of 0.1, was used to identify tissue-enriched TCRs. The Jaccard Index and the Morisita Overlap Index were used to measure repertoire overlap between compartments. GLIPH clustered TCR beta CDR3s with public tetramer-defined viral CDR3s; viral motifs required at least three viral sequences plus V-gene enrichment. The clones in this table, taken by TCRdb from immuneACCESS, are in-frame only. Not every clone is retained; where verified, under half of the shortfall comes from an unresolved V gene, and the cause of the rest is unknown. V and J calls and clone size are as listed in that table; D and trimming were resolved from the DNA. The table for this sample lists 16,000 or so clones; about 80% of them were counted only once. About 31% of the sample lies in the top ten.

The TCR was taken from a male donor at least 60 years old with stage I lung adenocarcinoma. The sequence links TRBV6-5 to TRBJ2-7, with the D assignment possibly TRBD1 or TRBD2, given 5 matching bases for each. The starting material was peripheral blood, obtained before any cancer treatment. CDR3 sequence: CASGDGTYEQYF. The nucleotide sequence is given as TGTGCCAGCGGGGACGGAACCTACGAGCAGTACTTC.